The T cell receptor (beta chain) described here comes from a study of T cells in Graves' hyperthyroidism and ophthalmopathy. In this sample, this clonotype turned up a few times. V lost 6 bases to trimming and J lost 7 bases; unmatched junction nucleotides: 3. The CDR3 runs 14 residues. Germline CDR1 is PRHDT and CDR2 is FYEKMQ (reference sequence). The investigators amplified TCR beta CDR3 regions from RNA transcripts. The study used the HTBI primer set for a first-round RT-PCR of the TCR CDR3. TCRdb reanalysed the multiplex PCR reads using MiXCR and keeps one entry per CDR3 protein. The sample consists of 250,000 or so distinct CDR3 sequences, approximately 14% of them appearing once.

This chain connects TRBV13 to TRBJ2-1, with TRBD2 identical over 13 bases. The sample taken for sequencing was blood. The receptor was isolated from a woman in her fifties or sixties with Graves' hyperthyroidism that later progressed to Graves' ophthalmopathy. This CDR3 reads CASRRTSGSNEQFF. The DNA of the CDR3 is TGTGCCAGCAGGAGGACTAGCGGGAGTAATGAGCAGTTCTTC.